These 14 T cell receptor beta chains were all obtained from the same sample, sequenced in a study of OX40 agonist ivuxolimab in advanced cancers. Sequencing was performed with immunoSEQ multiplex PCR; in TCRdb, only in-frame clones are kept and a portion is missing. The table includes 65,000 to 85,000 clones, about 80% detected once. Sequences were derived from CD4+ or CD8+ T cells sorted from blood, sampled in a trial of the OX40 agonist ivuxolimab. These receptors were obtained from an adult with an advanced solid tumor such as melanoma, head and neck, liver or kidney cancer.

This clone turned up a few times. The chain links TRBV2 to TRBJ1-6; 10 bases are a match to TRBD1. This CDR3 comprises 14 residues. With 7 bases clipped from V and 6 bases from J, the junction kept 3 bases outside the gene matches. Germline V CDR1 and CDR2: SNHLY, FYNNEI. The DNA for the CDR3 is TGTGCCAGCACGGGACAGGGGAGTAATTCACCCCTCCACTTT. As protein: CASTGQGSNSPLHF.

This chain links TRBV7-3 with TRBJ2-1, with 7 positions matching TRBD1. V shed 1 base and J 5 bases; nucleotides not matched to a gene: 5. Germline CDR1 is SGHTA and CDR2 is FQGTGA. CDR3 length equals 15 residues. The CDR3 region is CASSLNPDRDNEQFF. The CDR3 nucleotides are TGTGCCAGCAGCTTAAATCCCGACAGGGACAATGAGCAGTTCTTC.

The chain links TRBV2 to TRBJ2-5, with TRBD1 as a possible D gene (5 bases). Trimming pared 2 bases from V and 4 bases from J, leaving 11 bases between. The CDR3 has 14 residues. Germline V lookup: CDR1 SNHLY, CDR2 FYNNEI. CDR3 amino acids: CASSEQGRGETQYF. For the CDR3, the DNA is TGTGCCAGCAGTGAACAGGGTCGCGGAGAGACCCAGTACTTC.

This chain joins TRBV5-1 and TRBJ1-2; 9 positions match TRBD1. This CDR3 contains 15 residues. V was pared by 7 bases and J by 6 bases, with 13 bases of the junction left unmatched. Germline CDR1 reads SGHRS; CDR2 reads YFSETQ. The CDR3, as DNA: TGCGCCAGCTTTACAGGGGGCGCTGGGGCCGATGGCTACACCTTC. This sequence encodes CASFTGGAGADGYTF. Full variable domain (missing parts from reference TRBV5-1 and TRBJ1-2): KAGVTQTPRYLIKTRGQQVTLSCSPISGHRSVSWYQQTPGQGLQFLFEYFSETQRNKGNFPGRFSGRQFSNSRSEMNVSTLELGDSALYLCASFTGGAGADGYTFGSGTRLTVV.

The genes are TRBV7-9 and TRBJ2-7, with 10 bases identical to TRBD2. The ends lost 5 bases at V and 4 bases at J; junction bases unmatched: 8. The CDR3 spans 15 residues. Germline lookup yields CDR1 SEHNR and CDR2 FQNEAQ (reference sequence). The CDR3 nucleotides read TGTGCCAGCAGCCGTACTAGCGGGAACTTATACGAGCAGTACTTC. This translates into CASSRTSGNLYEQYF.

The chain carries TRBV5-6 and TRBJ1-3; D unclear. There are 14 residues in the CDR3. Trimming took 2 bases from V and 1 from J, leaving 7 bases between them. The V gene's germline CDR1 is SGHDT and CDR2 YYEEEE. CDR3 bases: TGTGCCAGCAGCTTAGGGTTTTCTGGAAACACCATATATTTT. It translates to CASSLGFSGNTIYF.

The chain joins TRBV30 to TRBJ1-3; D is undetermined. The CDR3 is 15 residues long. Per germline, CDR1 GTSNPN and CDR2 SVGIG (reference sequence). V lost 4 bases to trimming and J lost 2 bases, with 15 bases between them. The CDR3 nucleotides are TGTGCCTGGACCGGCTGGACGGAACCTGGAAACACCATATATTTT. Its protein is CAWTGWTEPGNTIYF.

This clone was detected only once. The chain carries TRBV7-9 and TRBJ2-1, with a weak D call TRBD2 (6 bases). CDR1 and CDR2 from the germline V gene are SEHNR and FQNEAQ (reference sequence). This CDR3 has 15 residues. With 4 bases removed from V and 5 bases from J, the gap between germline ends came to 15 bases. CDR3 sequence reads: CASSYGTLKDNEQFF. CDR3 in DNA: TGTGCCAGCAGCTACGGGACTCTAAAGGACAATGAGCAGTTCTTC.

The rearrangement uses TRBV4-2 and TRBJ1-1, with TRBD1 matching 10 bases. The CDR3 spans 16 residues. CDR1 and CDR2 from the germline V gene are LGHNA and YNFKEQ. Trimming removed 3 bases from V and 11 bases from J; junction bases left unmatched: 15. The CDR3 DNA follows: TGTGCCAGCAGCCAGGGTGCGAAGACAGGGGGCAGGAATGCTTTCTTT. Protein: CASSQGAKTGGRNAFF.

This sequence joins TRBV29-1 and TRBJ2-7; D is possibly TRBD1 (8 bases). The CDR3 has 13 residues. Germline V gene data show CDR1 as SQVTM and CDR2 as ANQGSEA. V was clipped by 6 bases and J by 2 bases, with 14 bases between them. The CDR3 reads CSVSGGQAYEQYF. As DNA, the CDR3 is TGCAGCGTCTCGGGGGGACAGGCCTACGAGCAGTACTTC.

The V call is TRBV19, the J call TRBJ1-1; D is unresolved. V was shortened by 5 bases and J by 3 bases, with 10 bases between the two germline ends. Germline CDR1 LNHDA, CDR2 SQIVND (reference sequence). The CDR3 contains 13 residues. CDR3 sequence (DNA): TGTGCCAGTAGTCTGGGGTTTCACACTGAAGCTTTCTTT. This encodes CASSLGFHTEAFF.

V and J are TRBV28 and TRBJ2-7, with D perhaps TRBD2 (6 bases). Germline values: CDR1 MDHEN, CDR2 SYDVKM. The V gene lost 8 bases and the J gene lost 2 bases, with 16 bases spanning the gap. This CDR3 contains 14 residues. The CDR3 spells CASEGGTLAYEQYF. For the CDR3, the DNA is TGTGCCAGCGAAGGCGGGACTTTAGCCTACGAGCAGTACTTC. Together with reference TRBV28 and TRBJ2-7, the CDR3 gives the full variable domain: DVKVTQSSRYLVKRTGEKVFLECVQDMDHENMFWYRQDPGLGLRLIYFSYDVKMKEKGDIPEGYSVSREKKERFSLILESASTNQTSMYLCASEGGTLAYEQYFGPGTRLTVT.

The rearrangement links TRBV7-2 to TRBJ1-2; 8 nucleotides agree with TRBD1. V trimming: 5 bases; J trimming: 6 bases; junction bases outside the gene matches: 11. The CDR3 is 15 amino acids. The germline gives CDR1 SGHTA, CDR2 FQGNSA. The CDR3 is CASSGSTGGIDGYTF. The CDR3 nucleotides are TGTGCCAGCAGCGGATCCACAGGGGGGATCGATGGCTACACCTTC.

The rearrangement joins TRBV7-3 to TRBJ1-2; D perhaps matches TRBD1 (5 bases). The germline V and J ends were trimmed by 1 base and 4 bases, with 10 bases remaining between them. Germline V gene sequence: CDR1 SGHTA, CDR2 FQGTGA. The CDR3 has 14 residues. The DNA for the CDR3 is TGTGCCAGCAGCTTAAATCCCACAGGCTATGGCTACACCTTC. Translation gives CASSLNPTGYGYTF.